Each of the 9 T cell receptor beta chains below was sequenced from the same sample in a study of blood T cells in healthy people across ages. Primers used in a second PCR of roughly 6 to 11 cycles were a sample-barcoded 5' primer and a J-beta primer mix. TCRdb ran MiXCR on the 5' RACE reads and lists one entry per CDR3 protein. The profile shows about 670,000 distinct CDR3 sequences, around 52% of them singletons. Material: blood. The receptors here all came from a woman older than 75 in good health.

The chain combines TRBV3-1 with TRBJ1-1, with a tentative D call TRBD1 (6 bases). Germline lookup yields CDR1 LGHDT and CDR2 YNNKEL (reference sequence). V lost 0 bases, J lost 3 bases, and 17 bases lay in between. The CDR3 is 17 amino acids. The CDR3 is CASSQDYRAVGDTEAFF. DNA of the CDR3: TGTGCCAGCAGCCAAGATTACAGGGCGGTAGGGGACACTGAAGCTTTCTTT. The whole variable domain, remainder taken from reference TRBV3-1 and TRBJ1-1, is DTAVSQTPKYLVTQMGNDKSIKCEQNLGHDTMYWYKQDSKKFLKIMFSYNNKELIINETVPNRFSPKSPDKAHLNLHINSLELGDSAVYFCASSQDYRAVGDTEAFFGQGTRLTVV.

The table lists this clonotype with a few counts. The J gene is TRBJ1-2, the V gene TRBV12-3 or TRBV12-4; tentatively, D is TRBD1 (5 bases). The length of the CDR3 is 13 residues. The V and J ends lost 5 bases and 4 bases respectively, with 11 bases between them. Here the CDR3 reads CASSVGQLYGYTF. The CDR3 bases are TGTGCCAGCAGTGTAGGACAACTCTATGGCTACACCTTC.

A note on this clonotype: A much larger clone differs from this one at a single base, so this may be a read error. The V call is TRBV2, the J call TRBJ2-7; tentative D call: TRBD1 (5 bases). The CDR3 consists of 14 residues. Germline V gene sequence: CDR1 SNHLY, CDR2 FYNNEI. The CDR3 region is CATNPCRVAYELYF. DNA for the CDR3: TGTGCCACGAACCCTTGCAGGGTTGCCTACGAGCTGTACTTC.

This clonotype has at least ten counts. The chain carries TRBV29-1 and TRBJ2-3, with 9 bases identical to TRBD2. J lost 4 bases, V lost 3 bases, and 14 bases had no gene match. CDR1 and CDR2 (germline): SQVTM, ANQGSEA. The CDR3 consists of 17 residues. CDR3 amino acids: CSVDAGGPRARADTQYF. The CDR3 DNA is TGCAGCGTTGATGCGGGAGGGCCTCGAGCTCGCGCAGATACGCAGTATTTT.

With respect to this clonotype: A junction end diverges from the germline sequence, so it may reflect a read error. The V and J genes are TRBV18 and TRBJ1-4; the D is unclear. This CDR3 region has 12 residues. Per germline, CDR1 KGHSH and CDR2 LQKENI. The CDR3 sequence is CASAPGRSGLFF. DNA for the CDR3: TGTGCCAGCGCACCCGGACGCTCCGGGCTGTTTTTT.

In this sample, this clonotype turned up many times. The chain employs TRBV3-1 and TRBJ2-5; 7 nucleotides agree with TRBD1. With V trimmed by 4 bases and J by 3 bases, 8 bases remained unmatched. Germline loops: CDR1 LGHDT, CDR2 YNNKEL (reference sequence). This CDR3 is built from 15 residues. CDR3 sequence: CASSRFLGTEETQYF. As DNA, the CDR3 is TGTGCCAGCAGCCGATTCCTCGGGACAGAAGAGACCCAGTACTTC.

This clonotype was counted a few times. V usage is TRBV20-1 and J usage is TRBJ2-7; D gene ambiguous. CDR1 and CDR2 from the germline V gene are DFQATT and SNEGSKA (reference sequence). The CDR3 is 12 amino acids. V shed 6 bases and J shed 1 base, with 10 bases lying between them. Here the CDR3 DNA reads TGCAGTGCGAGAAAACCGTCCTACGAGCAGTACTTC. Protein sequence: CSARKPSYEQYF.

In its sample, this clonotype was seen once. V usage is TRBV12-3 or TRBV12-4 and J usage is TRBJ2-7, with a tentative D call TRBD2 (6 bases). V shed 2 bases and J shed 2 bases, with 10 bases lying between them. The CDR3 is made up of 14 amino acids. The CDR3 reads CASSLLRGTYEQYF. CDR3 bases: TGTGCCAGCAGTTTATTGCGGGGCACCTACGAGCAGTACTTC.

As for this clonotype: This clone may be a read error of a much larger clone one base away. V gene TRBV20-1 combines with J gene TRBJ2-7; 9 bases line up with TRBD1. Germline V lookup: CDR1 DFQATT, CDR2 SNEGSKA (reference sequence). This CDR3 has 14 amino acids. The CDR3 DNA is TGCAGTGCTAGACTCGACAGGGGGTCCTCCGAGCAGTACTTC. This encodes CSARLDRGSSEQYF.